The sequence of this T cell receptor (beta chain) was determined in a study of a mutant IDH1 vaccine in newly diagnosed glioma. The wider study: Vaccination followed radiotherapy alone by 4-6 weeks, or accompanied temozolomide cycles. The timing of visit V12 was week 35, and that of visit V13 was week 47.

In the case of this clone: What it binds is not known.

Measured with immunoSEQ multiplex PCR; TCRdb has only the in-frame clones, and not every one. The sample shows 44,000 or so clones, around 81% of them seen only once. Stated time point: week 35, safety follow-up. Topical imiquimod accompanied each vaccine dose, which consisted of 300 ug of mutant IDH1 20-mer peptide. Astrocytomas found in donors were new, WHO grade 3 or 4, IDH1-mutant and ATRX-lost. Specimen: PBMCs, collected from a glioma patient whose treatment included an IDH1 peptide vaccine. The TCR was taken from a woman aged 40 to 49 with glioma. Some clones in this sample may be carry-over from other donors' samples.

The CDR3 bases are TGTGCCAGCAGACCTACTAAGGGTGGCTATGGCTACACCTTC. This gives the protein CASRPTKGGYGYTF. This sequence joins TRBV5-4 and TRBJ1-2; D remains ambiguous. Germline loops: CDR1 SGHNT, CDR2 YYREEE (reference sequence). The CDR3 sequence is 14 residues long. V lost 5 bases and J 4 bases, leaving 15 bases between the germline ends.